This entry is about one TCR beta chain. Its specificity is unknown. Blood got drawn at baseline, again on cycle 4 day 1, and then on cycle 7 day 1. The sample belongs to a study of OX40 agonist ivuxolimab in advanced cancers. Study in general: Patients received ivuxolimab, an agonistic anti-OX40 (CD134) antibody.

General study findings and limits: By week 6 at 0.1 to 3.0 mg/kg, blood CD4+ and CD8+ T cells had expanded clonally.

The V gene's germline CDR1 is SGHAT and CDR2 FQNNGV. The CDR3 extends over 13 amino acids. Trimming pared 3 bases from V and 5 bases from J, leaving 11 bases between. Some clones are missing from TCRdb's copy, which holds only in-frame ones; the method was immunoSEQ multiplex PCR. Altogether about 18,000 clones are present, 85% to 90% being singletons, with the ten largest covering about 67%. This clonotype was obtained from an adult with an advanced solid tumor such as melanoma, head and neck, liver or kidney cancer. The rearrangement uses TRBV11-2 and TRBJ2-7, with D maybe TRBD2 (5 bases). Material: CD4+ or CD8+ T cells sorted from blood, obtained in a trial of the OX40 agonist ivuxolimab. The CDR3 here is CASSFNRGNEQYF. The CDR3 DNA sequence: TGTGCCAGCAGCTTTAATCGGGGAAACGAGCAGTACTTC.